This entry is about one TCR beta chain. The target antigen is unknown. Repertoires were generated with immunoSEQ multiplex PCR, while TCRdb's copy carries only in-frame clones and drops some. Of about 480,000 clones in the sample, roughly nine tenths were seen once. V was pared by 0 bases and J by 7 bases, with 12 bases between. The CDR3 covers 14 residues. CDR1 is LGHDT, CDR2 YNNKEL, per germline (reference sequence). This specimen comes from a study of Ad26.COV2.S vaccination and SARS-CoV-2 variants. Overall study context: The vaccine Ad26.COV2.S was put into the muscle once, or twice with 56 days between. Study-level points and caveats: Researchers reported similar non-spike TCR breadth in vaccine and placebo recipients. Participants in the vaccine arm had higher spike-specific TCR breadth; placebo recipients had lower.

Treatment reported: 15 to 20 received Ad26.COV2.S at low or high dose, single or two shots; five or six received placebo; per-sample allocation not given. Sample collection was performed on day 63 after the first vaccine or placebo injection. The clonotype was recovered from a person between 18 and 60 years old who received the Ad26.COV2.S COVID-19 vaccine or a placebo. The chain carries TRBV3-1 (or the pseudogene TRBV3-2) and TRBJ1-1, with D maybe TRBD1 (5 bases). This specimen was peripheral blood, taken in a trial of Ad26.COV2.S vaccine versus placebo. The CDR3 DNA follows: TGTGCCAGCAGCCAAGACCCAGGGCCAGTTGAAGCTTTCTTT. Translation gives CASSQDPGPVEAFF.